The sequence of this T cell receptor beta chain was determined in a study of shared clonotypes between healthy human individuals. General study findings and limits: Sampling covered blood only; tissue repertoires likely differ. Enrolling few donors narrowed the genetic and exposure-history diversity that was represented.

A note on this clone: The target antigen is unknown.

The method was immunoSEQ multiplex PCR; TCRdb's version includes in-frame clones alone and lacks a portion of them. Here the sample spans more than 1.2 million clones, approximately 98.5% being singletons. With 0 bases removed from V and 10 bases from J, the gap between germline ends came to 20 bases. The CDR3 has 16 residues. CDR1 is SGHKS and CDR2 is YYEKEE in the germline V gene (reference sequence). The TCR was taken from a man aged 25 to 40 in good health. This rearrangement joins TRBV5-5 to TRBJ1-5; no clear D. Sample: naive CD4+ T cells sorted from blood. The subset: CD45RA+ positively selected. The CDR3 sequence: CASSLDLHPEEGPQHF. The CDR3 nucleotides are TGTGCCAGCAGCTTGGATCTTCATCCGGAGGAGGGACCCCAGCATTTT.